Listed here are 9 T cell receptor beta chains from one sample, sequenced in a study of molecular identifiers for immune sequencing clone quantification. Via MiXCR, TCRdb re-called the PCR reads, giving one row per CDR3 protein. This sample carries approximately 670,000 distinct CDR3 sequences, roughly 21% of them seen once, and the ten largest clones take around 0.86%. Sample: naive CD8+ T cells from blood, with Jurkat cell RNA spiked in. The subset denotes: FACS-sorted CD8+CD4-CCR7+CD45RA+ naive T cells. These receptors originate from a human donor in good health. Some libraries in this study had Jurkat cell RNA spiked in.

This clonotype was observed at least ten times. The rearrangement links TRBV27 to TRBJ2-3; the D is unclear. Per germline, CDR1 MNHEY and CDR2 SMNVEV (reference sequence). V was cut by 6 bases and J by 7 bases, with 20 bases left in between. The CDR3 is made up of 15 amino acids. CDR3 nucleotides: TGTGCCAGCAGCCCAGTGGAAGGCCGCGTGTATACGCAGTATTTT. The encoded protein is CASSPVEGRVYTQYF.

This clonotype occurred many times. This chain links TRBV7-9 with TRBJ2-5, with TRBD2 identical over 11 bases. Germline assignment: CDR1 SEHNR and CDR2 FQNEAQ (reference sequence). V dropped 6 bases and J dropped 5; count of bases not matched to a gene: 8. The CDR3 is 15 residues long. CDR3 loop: CASSKLAGGLETQYF. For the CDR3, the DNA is TGTGCCAGCAGTAAGCTAGCGGGGGGCTTGGAGACCCAGTACTTC.

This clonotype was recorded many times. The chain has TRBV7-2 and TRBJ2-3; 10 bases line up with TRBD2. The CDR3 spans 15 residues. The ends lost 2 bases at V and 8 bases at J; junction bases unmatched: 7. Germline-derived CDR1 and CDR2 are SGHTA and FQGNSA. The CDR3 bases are TGTGCCAGCAGCTTAAGCCTAGCGGGAGCTGTTACGCAGTATTTT. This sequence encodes CASSLSLAGAVTQYF.

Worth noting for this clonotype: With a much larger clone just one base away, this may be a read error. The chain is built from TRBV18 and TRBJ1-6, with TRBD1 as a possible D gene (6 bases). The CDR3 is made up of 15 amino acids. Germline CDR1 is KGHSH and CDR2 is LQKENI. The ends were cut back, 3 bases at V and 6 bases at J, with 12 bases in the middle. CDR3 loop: CASSPKQGSNSPLHF. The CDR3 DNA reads TGTGCCAGCTCACCGAAGCAGGGGTCTAATTCACCCCTCCACTTT. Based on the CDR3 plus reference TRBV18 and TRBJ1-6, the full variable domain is NAGVMQNPRHLVRRRGQEARLRCSPMKGHSHVYWYRQLPEEGLKFMVYLQKENIIDESGMPKERFSAEFPKEGPSILRIQQVVRGDSAAYFCASSPKQGSNSPLHFGNGTRLTVT.

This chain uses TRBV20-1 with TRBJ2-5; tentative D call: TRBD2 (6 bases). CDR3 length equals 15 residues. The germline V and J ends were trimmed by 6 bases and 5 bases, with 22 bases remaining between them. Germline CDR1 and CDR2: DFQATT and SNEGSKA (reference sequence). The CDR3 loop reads CSATSGQGGSETQYF. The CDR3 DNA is TGCAGTGCGACCTCGGGGCAGGGAGGATCGGAGACCCAGTACTTC.

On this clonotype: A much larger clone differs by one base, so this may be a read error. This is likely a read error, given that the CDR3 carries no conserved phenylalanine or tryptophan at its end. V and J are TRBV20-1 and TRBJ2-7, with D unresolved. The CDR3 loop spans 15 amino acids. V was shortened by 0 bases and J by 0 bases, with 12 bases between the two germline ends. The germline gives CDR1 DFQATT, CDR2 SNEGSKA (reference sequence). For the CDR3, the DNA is TGCAGTGCTAGAGATCTGCAGGAAAGCTCCTACGAGCAGTACTCC. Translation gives CSARDLQESSYEQYS.

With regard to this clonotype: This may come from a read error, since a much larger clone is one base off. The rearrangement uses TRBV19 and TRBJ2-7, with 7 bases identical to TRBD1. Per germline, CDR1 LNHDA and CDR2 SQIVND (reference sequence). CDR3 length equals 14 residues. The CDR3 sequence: CASSIPGTVYEQCF. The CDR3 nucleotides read TGTGCCAGTAGTATTCCCGGGACAGTCTACGAGCAGTGCTTC. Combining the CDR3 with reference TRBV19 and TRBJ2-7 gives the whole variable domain DGGITQSPKYLFRKEGQNVTLSCEQNLNHDAMYWYRQDPGQGLRLIYYSQIVNDFQKGDIAEGYSVSREKKESFPLTVTSAQKNPTAFYLCASSIPGTVYEQCFGPGTRLTVT.

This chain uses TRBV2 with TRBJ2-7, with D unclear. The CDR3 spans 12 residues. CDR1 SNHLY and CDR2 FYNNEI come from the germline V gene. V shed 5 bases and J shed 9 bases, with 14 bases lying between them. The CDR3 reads CASSPNIVGQYF. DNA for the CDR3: TGTGCCAGCAGTCCTAATATTGTGGGGCAGTACTTC. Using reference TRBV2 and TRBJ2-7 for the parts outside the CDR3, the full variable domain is EPEVTQTPSHQVTQMGQEVILRCVPISNHLYFYWYRQILGQKVEFLVSFYNNEISEKSEIFDDQFSVERPDGSNFTLKIRSTKLEDSAMYFCASSPNIVGQYFGPGTRLTVT.

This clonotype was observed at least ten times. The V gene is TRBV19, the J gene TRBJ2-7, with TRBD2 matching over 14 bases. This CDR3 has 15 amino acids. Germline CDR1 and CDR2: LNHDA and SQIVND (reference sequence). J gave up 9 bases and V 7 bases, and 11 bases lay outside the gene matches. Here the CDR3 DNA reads TGTGCCAGTAACGACGGGACTAGCGGGAGTTGGGGGCAGTACTTC. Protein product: CASNDGTSGSWGQYF.